A selection of T cell receptor beta chains follows, all from one sample in a study of cytomegalovirus exposure and HLA in healthy donors. The method was immunoSEQ multiplex PCR; TCRdb's version includes in-frame clones alone and lacks a portion of them. The sample comprises around 140,000 clones, over 80% of which are singletons, and less than 2% rests with the top ten. The specimen was PBMCs. These receptors were collected from a man aged 35-49 years in good health and CMV-seronegative. Each CDR3 is given with its conserved first and last residue. Fields, in order: D gene, V gene, J gene, CDR3 DNA, CDR3 protein. A D gene is named only where the DNA matches it firmly.

>TRBD1|TRBV11-2|TRBJ2-2
TGTGCCAGCAGCCAACACACAGGGGGTAACACCGGGGAGCTGTTTTTT
CASSQHTGGNTGELFF
>TRBD2|TRBV6-4|TRBJ2-1
TGTGCCAGCAGTGACCAGGGACTAGCGGGAGAACAGTTCTTC
CASSDQGLAGEQFF
>NA|TRBV5-5|TRBJ1-4
TGTGCCAGCAGCTTGGGCCAGATTAATGAAAAACTGTTTTTT
CASSLGQINEKLFF
>TRBD1|TRBV7-2|TRBJ1-4
TGTGCCAGCAGCTCCGGGACAGGGGTCGAAAAACTGTTTTTT
CASSSGTGVEKLFF
>NA|TRBV4-3|TRBJ2-7
TGCGCCAGCAGCCAAGATAGGACTTACTCCTACGAGCAGTACTTC
CASSQDRTYSYEQYF
>TRBD1|TRBV5-4|TRBJ1-2
TGTGCCAGCAGCTCAGGGGACAGCCACCTTTCGGGCTACACCTTC
CASSSGDSHLSGYTF
>TRBD1|TRBV5-1|TRBJ2-1
TGCGCCAGCAGTTTTATTCAGGGGGACAATGAGCAGTTCTTC
CASSFIQGDNEQFF
>TRBD1|TRBV6-4|TRBJ1-1
TGTGCCAGCAGTGACGCCGGGACAGGGCACATGAACACTGAAGCTTTCTTT
CASSDAGTGHMNTEAFF
>TRBD1|TRBV5-1|TRBJ1-2
TGCGCCAGCAGCTTATCGACAGGGGCGTCTAACTATGGCTACACCTTC
CASSLSTGASNYGYTF
>NA|TRBV2|TRBJ2-2
TGTGCCAGCAGTGAAACACAGCCCACCGGGGAGCTGTTTTTT
CASSETQPTGELFF
>TRBD1|TRBV11-2|TRBJ1-6
TGTGCCAGCGGGCCGACAGGGTCAAATTCACCCCTCCACTTT
CASGPTGSNSPLHF
>TRBD1|TRBV6-6|TRBJ2-7
TGTGCCAGCAGCCGAGGGGGCGGCTACGAGCAGTACTTC
CASSRGGGYEQYF
>TRBD2|TRBV7-3|TRBJ2-2
TGTGCCAGCAGCTTTAGCGGGGATAACACCGGGGAGCTGTTTTTT
CASSFSGDNTGELFF